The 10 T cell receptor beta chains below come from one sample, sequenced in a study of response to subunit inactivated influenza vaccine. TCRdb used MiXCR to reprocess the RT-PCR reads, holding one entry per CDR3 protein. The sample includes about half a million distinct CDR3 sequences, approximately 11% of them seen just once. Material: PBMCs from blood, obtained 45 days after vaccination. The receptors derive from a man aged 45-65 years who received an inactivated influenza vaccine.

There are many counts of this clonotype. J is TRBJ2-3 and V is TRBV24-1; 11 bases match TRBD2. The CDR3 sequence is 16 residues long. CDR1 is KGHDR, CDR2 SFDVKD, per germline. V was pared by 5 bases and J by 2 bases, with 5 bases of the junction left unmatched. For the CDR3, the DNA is TGTGCCACCAGTGGAACACTAGCGGGGGACACAGATACGCAGTATTTT. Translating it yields CATSGTLAGDTDTQYF.

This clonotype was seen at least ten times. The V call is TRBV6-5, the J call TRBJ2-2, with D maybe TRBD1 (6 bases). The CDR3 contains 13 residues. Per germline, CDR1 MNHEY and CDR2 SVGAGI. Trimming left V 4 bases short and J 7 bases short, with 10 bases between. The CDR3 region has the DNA TGTGCCAGCAGTTCCCGGGACAACGGGGAGCTGTTTTTT. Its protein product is CASSSRDNGELFF.

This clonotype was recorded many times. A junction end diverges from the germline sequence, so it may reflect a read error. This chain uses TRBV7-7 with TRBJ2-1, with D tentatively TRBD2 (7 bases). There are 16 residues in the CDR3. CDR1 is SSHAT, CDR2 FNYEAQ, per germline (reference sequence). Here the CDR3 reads CASSLIPRGASYEQFF. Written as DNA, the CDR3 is TGTGCTAGCAGCTTAATCCCCCGGGGGGCGTCATATGAGCAGTTCTTC.

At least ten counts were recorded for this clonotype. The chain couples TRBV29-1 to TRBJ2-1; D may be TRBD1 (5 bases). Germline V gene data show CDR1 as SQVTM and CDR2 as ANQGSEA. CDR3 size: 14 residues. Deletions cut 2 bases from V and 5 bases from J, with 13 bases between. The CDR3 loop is CSVEYPPQDNEQFF. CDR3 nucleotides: TGCAGCGTTGAATACCCCCCACAGGACAATGAGCAGTTCTTC.

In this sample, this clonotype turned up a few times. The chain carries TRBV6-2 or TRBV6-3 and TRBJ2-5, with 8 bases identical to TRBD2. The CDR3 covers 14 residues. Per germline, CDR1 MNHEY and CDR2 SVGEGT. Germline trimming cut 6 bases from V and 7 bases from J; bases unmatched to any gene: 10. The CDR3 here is CASSFSGLGGTQYF. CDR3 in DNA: TGTGCCAGCAGCTTCTCGGGACTAGGCGGGACCCAGTACTTC.

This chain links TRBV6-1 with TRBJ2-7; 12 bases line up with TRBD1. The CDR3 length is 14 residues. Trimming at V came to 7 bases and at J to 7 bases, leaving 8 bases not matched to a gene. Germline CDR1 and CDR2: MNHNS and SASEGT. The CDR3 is CASTRDRGLGEQYF. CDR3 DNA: TGTGCCAGCACCCGGGACAGGGGGCTCGGGGAGCAGTACTTC.

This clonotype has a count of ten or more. The CDR3, as DNA: TGCAGTGTCCCGGACTACCTTAGCAATGAGCAGTTCTTC. It encodes CSVPDYLSNEQFF. This chain joins TRBV20-1 and TRBJ2-1; D is perhaps TRBD2 (6 bases). Germline V gene data show CDR1 as DFQATT and CDR2 as SNEGSKA (reference sequence). The V end lost 7 bases, the J end lost 6 bases, and 16 bases lay between the germline ends. The CDR3 covers 13 residues.

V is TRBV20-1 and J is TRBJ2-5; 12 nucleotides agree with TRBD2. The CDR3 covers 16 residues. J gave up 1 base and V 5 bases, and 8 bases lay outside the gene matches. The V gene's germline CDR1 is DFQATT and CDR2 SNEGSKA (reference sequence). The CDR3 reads CSARRLAGAIQETQYF. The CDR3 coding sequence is TGCAGTGCTCGCCGACTAGCGGGGGCGATCCAAGAGACCCAGTACTTC.

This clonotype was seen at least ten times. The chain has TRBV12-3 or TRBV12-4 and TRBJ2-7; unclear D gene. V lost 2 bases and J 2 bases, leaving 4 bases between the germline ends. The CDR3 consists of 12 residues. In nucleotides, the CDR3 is TGTGCCAGCAGTTTAAATACCTACGAGCAGTACTTC. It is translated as CASSLNTYEQYF.

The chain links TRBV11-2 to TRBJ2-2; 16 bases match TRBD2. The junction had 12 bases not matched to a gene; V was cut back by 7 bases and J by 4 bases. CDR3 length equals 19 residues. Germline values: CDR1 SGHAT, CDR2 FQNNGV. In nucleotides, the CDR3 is TGTGCCAGCACCGTATGGGGACTAGCGGGAGGGCCTATCACCGGGGAGCTGTTTTTT. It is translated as CASTVWGLAGGPITGELFF. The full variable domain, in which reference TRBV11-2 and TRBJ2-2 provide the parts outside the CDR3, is EAGVAQSPRYKIIEKRQSVAFWCNPISGHATLYWYQQILGQGPKLLIQFQNNGVVDDSQLPKDRFSAERLKGVDSTLKIQPAKLEDSAVYLCASTVWGLAGGPITGELFFGEGSRLTVL.